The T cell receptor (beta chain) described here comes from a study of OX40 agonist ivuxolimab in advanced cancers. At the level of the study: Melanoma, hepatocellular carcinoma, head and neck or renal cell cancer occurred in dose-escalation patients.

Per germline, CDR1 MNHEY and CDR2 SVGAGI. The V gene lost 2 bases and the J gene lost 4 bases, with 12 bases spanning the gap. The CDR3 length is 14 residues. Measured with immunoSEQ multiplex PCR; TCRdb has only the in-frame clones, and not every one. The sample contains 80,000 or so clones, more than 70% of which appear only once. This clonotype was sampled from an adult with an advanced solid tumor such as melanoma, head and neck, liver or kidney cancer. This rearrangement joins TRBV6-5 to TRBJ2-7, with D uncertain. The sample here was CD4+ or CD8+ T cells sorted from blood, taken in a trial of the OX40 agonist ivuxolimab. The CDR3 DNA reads TGTGCCAGCAGTTACGGTATGGGTAGGTACGAGCAGTACTTC. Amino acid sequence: CASSYGMGRYEQYF.